What follows are 25 T cell receptor beta chains derived from one specimen sequenced in a study of cytomegalovirus exposure and HLA in healthy donors. PCR employed 60 Vbeta and 13 Jbeta primers. Clones were read by immunoSEQ multiplex PCR, and TCRdb kept only the in-frame ones, dropping some. Of 120,000 or so clones in the sample, around 66% were seen once. The sample taken for sequencing was PBMCs. These receptors all come from a man younger than 35 in good health and CMV-seronegative.

The gene calls are TRBV10-3 and TRBJ1-1, with D uncertain. Germline V gives CDR1 ENHRY, CDR2 SYGVKD. The CDR3 covers 13 residues. V lost 2 bases, J lost 4 bases, and 8 bases lay in between. CDR3 nucleotide sequence: TGTGCCATCAGTGAGATACAGACCACTGAAGCTTTCTTT. Amino acids: CAISEIQTTEAFF.

This rearrangement joins TRBV7-9 to TRBJ2-5; TRBD2 matches 8 bases. The CDR3 contains 16 residues. Trimming cost V 1 base and J 3 bases; bases outside gene matches: 7. Germline lookup yields CDR1 SEHNR and CDR2 FQNEAQ (reference sequence). In DNA form, the CDR3 reads TGTGCCAGCAGCTTAGGACAGCTTAGCGGGGAAGAGACCCAGTACTTC. Protein product: CASSLGQLSGEETQYF.

This clone was seen only a few times. This chain uses TRBV30 with TRBJ2-2; 8 bases are shared with TRBD2. Unmatched junction bases numbered 9, after V lost 0 bases and J lost 0 bases. Germline CDR1 reads GTSNPN; CDR2 reads SVGIG (reference sequence). The length of the CDR3 is 18 residues. The CDR3 region has the DNA TGTGCCTGGAGTGTACTCGTCGGGGGGGGAGCGAACACCGGGGAGCTGTTTTTT. This sequence encodes CAWSVLVGGGANTGELFF.

The table lists this clone with a few counts. V usage is TRBV6-6 and J usage is TRBJ2-5; D ambiguous. The DNA end is more similar to TRBJ2-7, so the J call may be wrong. The CDR3 runs to 14 residues. Germline V gene lookup returns CDR1 MNHNY and CDR2 SVGAGI (reference sequence). CDR3 nucleotides: TGTGCCAGCACCGTTTTCGAATCCCCCTACGAGCAGTACTTC. It is translated as CASTVFESPYEQYF.

The chain is built from TRBV7-2 and TRBJ2-5; 8 bases are a match to TRBD2. The CDR3 has 17 residues. From germline, CDR1 is SGHTA and CDR2 FQGNSA. The V gene end was trimmed by 4 bases and the J gene end by 1 base; junction bases not matched to a gene: 11. CDR3 sequence reads: CASSWLTGGRVQETQYF. The DNA for the CDR3 is TGTGCCAGCAGCTGGCTTACGGGAGGGAGGGTCCAAGAGACCCAGTACTTC.

The CDR3 here is CASSEGQGKRDQPQHF. CDR3 nucleotides: TGTGCCAGCAGCGAAGGACAGGGGAAAAGGGATCAGCCCCAGCATTTT. The V gene is TRBV7-8, the J gene TRBJ1-5, with 9 bases identical to TRBD1. The CDR3 contains 16 residues. With V trimmed by 5 bases and J by 5 bases, 10 bases remained unmatched. Germline CDR1 SGHVS, CDR2 FQNEAQ.

This clone was seen a few times. The chain uses TRBV27 and TRBJ2-3; no clear D gene. V lost 5 bases to trimming and J lost 0 bases, with 6 bases between them. Germline-derived CDR1 and CDR2 are MNHEY and SMNVEV (reference sequence). This CDR3 contains 13 residues. CDR3: CASSPPSTDTQYF. The CDR3 DNA is TGTGCCAGCAGTCCTCCTAGCACAGATACGCAGTATTTT.

V is TRBV7-9 and J is TRBJ2-1, with D possibly being TRBD2 (6 bases). The V gene lost 4 bases and the J gene lost 8 bases, with 21 bases spanning the gap. This CDR3 contains 16 residues. The germline CDR1 and CDR2 sequences are SEHNR and FQNEAQ (reference sequence). CDR3 residues: CASSSPTEGWVDEQFF. The CDR3 bases are TGTGCCAGCAGCTCCCCGACGGAGGGATGGGTTGATGAGCAGTTCTTC. The full variable domain, completed using reference TRBV7-9 and TRBJ2-1, is DTGVSQNPRHKITKRGQNVTFRCDPISEHNRLYWYRQTLGQGPEFLTYFQNEAQLEKSRLLSDRFSAERPKGSFSTLEIQRTEQGDSAMYLCASSSPTEGWVDEQFFGPGTRLTVL.

V and J are TRBV19 and TRBJ2-7, with 11 positions matching TRBD1. Germline lookup yields CDR1 LNHDA and CDR2 SQIVND (reference sequence). With V trimmed by 8 bases and J by 2 bases, 11 bases remained unmatched. The CDR3 has 16 residues. Here the CDR3 reads CASANRGQGAAYEQYF. DNA of the CDR3: TGTGCCAGTGCAAACAGAGGACAGGGGGCTGCCTACGAGCAGTACTTC. The full variable domain, in which reference TRBV19 and TRBJ2-7 provide the parts outside the CDR3, is DGGITQSPKYLFRKEGQNVTLSCEQNLNHDAMYWYRQDPGQGLRLIYYSQIVNDFQKGDIAEGYSVSREKKESFPLTVTSAQKNPTAFYLCASANRGQGAAYEQYFGPGTRLTVT.

In this sample, this clone turned up a few times. The rearrangement links TRBV27 to TRBJ1-4; no reliable D call. The CDR3 consists of 14 residues. Trimming shortened V by 6 bases and J by 8 bases, and 16 bases separated the two germline ends. Germline assignment: CDR1 MNHEY and CDR2 SMNVEV (reference sequence). The CDR3 coding sequence is TGTGCCAGCAGGGCCTCGAGGGATGGGGAAAAACTGTTTTTT. It translates to CASRASRDGEKLFF.

The CDR3 loop is CASSPPGSNQPQHF. CDR3 in DNA: TGTGCCAGCAGCCCACCAGGTAGCAATCAGCCCCAGCATTTT. The rearrangement links TRBV28 to TRBJ1-5; the D is unclear. V dropped 6 bases and J dropped 0 bases, with 9 bases sitting between them. CDR3 size: 14 residues. The germline V gene has CDR1 MDHEN and CDR2 SYDVKM.

The CDR3 reads CATSRELREKLFF. Here the CDR3 DNA reads TGTGCCACCAGCAGAGAGCTCAGAGAAAAACTGTTTTTT. This rearrangement joins TRBV15 to TRBJ1-4, with D uncertain. The CDR3 sequence is 13 residues long. Trimming stripped 0 bases from V and 8 bases from J, with 7 bases between. CDR1 and CDR2 from the germline V gene are LNHNV and YYDKDF (reference sequence).

The rearrangement joins TRBV9 to TRBJ1-4; 10 positions match TRBD1. Germline V gene lookup returns CDR1 SGDLS and CDR2 YYNGEE. The junction had 4 bases not matched to a gene; V was cut back by 6 bases and J by 5 bases. This CDR3 is 14 amino acids long. The CDR3, as DNA: TGTGCCAGCACGACAGGGGGCCTCAATGAAAAACTGTTTTTT. It is translated as CASTTGGLNEKLFF.

The chain has TRBV28 and TRBJ1-2; weak D call: TRBD1 (5 bases). This CDR3 contains 13 residues. V lost 3 bases, J lost 5 bases, and 10 bases lay in between. Germline CDR1 is MDHEN and CDR2 is SYDVKM. The CDR3, as DNA: TGTGCCAGCAGTTTCGGCAGGGTTTATGGCTACACCTTC. This sequence encodes CASSFGRVYGYTF.

V usage is TRBV6-1 and J usage is TRBJ2-2; possible D gene TRBD1, 6 bases. V lost 5 bases and J 5 bases, leaving 9 bases between the germline ends. CDR3 size: 13 residues. Germline assignment: CDR1 MNHNS and CDR2 SASEGT. DNA of the CDR3: TGTGCCAGCAGTTGGACAGTAACCGGGGAGCTGTTTTTT. Translation gives CASSWTVTGELFF.

This clone occurred a few times. The rearrangement uses TRBV6-1 and TRBJ2-5; TRBD2 matches 7 bases. V lost 4 bases, J lost 5 bases, and 10 bases stayed unmatched. Looked up from germline, CDR1 is MNHNS and CDR2 is SASEGT. The CDR3 has 15 residues. CDR3 coding DNA: TGTGCCAGCAGTGCCTTAACTATCGGGGGGGAGACCCAGTACTTC. This gives the protein CASSALTIGGETQYF.

This clone occurred a few times. The genes are TRBV9 and TRBJ2-2; D not certain. There are 13 residues in the CDR3. V lost 0 bases, J lost 4 bases, and 4 bases lay in between. Germline CDR1 SGDLS, CDR2 YYNGEE. The CDR3 DNA follows: TGTGCCAGCAGCGTAGCGGTCACCGGGGAGCTGTTTTTT. Translating it yields CASSVAVTGELFF.

This clone was detected only a few times. The V gene is TRBV7-8, the J gene TRBJ2-7; possible D gene TRBD1, 6 bases. The CDR3 length is 13 residues. The germline V gene encodes CDR1 SGHVS and CDR2 FQNEAQ. V lost 5 bases and J lost 4, with 12 bases in between. CDR3: CASSENTGYEQYF. CDR3 bases: TGTGCCAGCAGCGAGAACACAGGGTACGAGCAGTACTTC.

The genes are TRBV7-8 and TRBJ2-1; 8 bases line up with TRBD2. The CDR3 spans 18 residues. CDR1 is SGHVS and CDR2 is FQNEAQ in the germline V gene. V was clipped by 4 bases and J by 0 bases; unmatched bases: 11. As DNA, the CDR3 is TGTGCCAGCAGCTATGACCCTGTCAGCGGGAGCTCCTACAATGAGCAGTTCTTC. Translation: CASSYDPVSGSSYNEQFF.

The gene calls are TRBV2 and TRBJ1-2, with 8 bases identical to TRBD1. The V gene's germline CDR1 is SNHLY and CDR2 FYNNEI. V gave up 2 bases and J gave up 0 bases; unmatched junction bases: 5. The CDR3 is made up of 16 amino acids. This chain's CDR3 is CASSETGTGPNYGYTF. The CDR3 nucleotides read TGTGCCAGCAGTGAAACCGGGACAGGTCCTAACTATGGCTACACCTTC. The full variable domain, in which reference TRBV2 and TRBJ1-2 provide the parts outside the CDR3, is EPEVTQTPSHQVTQMGQEVILRCVPISNHLYFYWYRQILGQKVEFLVSFYNNEISEKSEIFDDQFSVERPDGSNFTLKIRSTKLEDSAMYFCASSETGTGPNYGYTFGSGTRLTVV.

The gene calls are TRBV4-2 and TRBJ2-3; 8 bases agree with TRBD2. Per the germline V gene, CDR1 is LGHNA and CDR2 is YNFKEQ. CDR3 length: 17 residues. V was clipped by 6 bases and J by 1 base; unmatched bases: 12. The CDR3 spells CASRREEAGVGTDTQYF. The CDR3 DNA reads TGTGCCAGCAGAAGGGAGGAAGCGGGAGTTGGCACAGATACGCAGTATTTT.

The chain employs TRBV5-4 and TRBJ1-1, with D uncertain. This CDR3 comprises 13 residues. With 2 bases removed from V and 8 bases from J, the gap between germline ends came to 13 bases. From germline, CDR1 is SGHNT and CDR2 YYREEE (reference sequence). This chain's CDR3 is CASSLWSAGEAFF. The CDR3 DNA reads as TGTGCCAGCAGCTTATGGAGCGCGGGGGAAGCTTTCTTT.

V usage is TRBV6-1 and J usage is TRBJ1-5, with TRBD1 matching 9 bases. Germline CDR1 reads MNHNS; CDR2 reads SASEGT. The CDR3 consists of 16 residues. Trimming cost V 5 bases and J 1 base; bases outside gene matches: 6. CDR3 in amino acids: CASSQGTGQSNQPQHF. The CDR3 coding sequence is TGTGCCAGCAGTCAAGGGACAGGGCAAAGCAATCAGCCCCAGCATTTT.

V is TRBV25-1 and J is TRBJ2-3; 9 bases match TRBD2. V shed 8 bases, J shed 5 bases, and the junction held 17 bases outside the gene matches. Germline V CDR1 and CDR2: MGHDK, SYGVNS. This CDR3 has 17 amino acids. The CDR3 region is CASGFLKAGGQVDTQYF. In DNA, the CDR3 is TGTGCCAGCGGGTTCTTGAAGGCGGGGGGGCAGGTAGATACGCAGTATTTT.

This chain uses TRBV9 with TRBJ2-1; possibly TRBD1 for D (6 bases). In germline, CDR1 is SGDLS, CDR2 YYNGEE. The CDR3 loop spans 17 amino acids. V lost 5 bases, J lost 12 bases, and 30 bases lay in between. The CDR3 DNA reads TGTGCCAGCAGGGATCTAAGGGGGACCCACTTCATGTCTGGGCAGTTCTTC. As protein: CASRDLRGTHFMSGQFF.